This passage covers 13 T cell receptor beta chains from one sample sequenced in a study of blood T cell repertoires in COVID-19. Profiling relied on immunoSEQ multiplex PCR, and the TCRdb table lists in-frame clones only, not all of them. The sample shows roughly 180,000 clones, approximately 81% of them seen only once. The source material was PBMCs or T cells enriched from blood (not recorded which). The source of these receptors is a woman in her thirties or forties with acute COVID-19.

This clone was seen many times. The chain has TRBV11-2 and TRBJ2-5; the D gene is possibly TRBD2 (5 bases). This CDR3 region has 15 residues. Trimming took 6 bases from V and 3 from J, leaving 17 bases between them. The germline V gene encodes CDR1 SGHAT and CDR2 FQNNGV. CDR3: CASSTLGRVEETQYF. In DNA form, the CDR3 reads TGTGCCAGCAGTACTCTCGGGCGGGTGGAAGAGACCCAGTACTTC.

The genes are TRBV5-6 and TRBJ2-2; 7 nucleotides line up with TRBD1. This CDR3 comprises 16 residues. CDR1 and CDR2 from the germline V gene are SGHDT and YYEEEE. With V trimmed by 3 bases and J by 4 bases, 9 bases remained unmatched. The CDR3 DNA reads TGTGCCAGCAGCTACGACAGGGCTATCCTCACCGGGGAGCTGTTTTTT. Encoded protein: CASSYDRAILTGELFF.

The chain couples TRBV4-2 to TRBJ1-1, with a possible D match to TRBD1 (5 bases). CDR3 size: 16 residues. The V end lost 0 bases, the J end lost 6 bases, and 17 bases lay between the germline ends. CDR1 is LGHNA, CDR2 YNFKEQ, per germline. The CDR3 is CASSQEPPTVNPEAFF. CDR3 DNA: TGTGCCAGCAGCCAAGAGCCTCCGACAGTCAACCCTGAAGCTTTCTTT.

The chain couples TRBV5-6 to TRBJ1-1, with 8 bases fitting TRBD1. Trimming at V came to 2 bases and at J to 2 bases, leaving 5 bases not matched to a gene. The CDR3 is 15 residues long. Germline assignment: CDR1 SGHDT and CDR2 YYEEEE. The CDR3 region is CASSFPGGVNTEAFF. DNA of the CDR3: TGTGCCAGCAGCTTCCCAGGGGGCGTTAACACTGAAGCTTTCTTT.

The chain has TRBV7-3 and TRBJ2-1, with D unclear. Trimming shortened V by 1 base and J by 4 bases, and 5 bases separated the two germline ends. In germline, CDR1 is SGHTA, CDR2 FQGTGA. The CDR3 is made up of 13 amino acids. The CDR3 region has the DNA TGTGCCAGCAGCTTAAATGAGTACAATGAGCAGTTCTTC. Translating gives CASSLNEYNEQFF.

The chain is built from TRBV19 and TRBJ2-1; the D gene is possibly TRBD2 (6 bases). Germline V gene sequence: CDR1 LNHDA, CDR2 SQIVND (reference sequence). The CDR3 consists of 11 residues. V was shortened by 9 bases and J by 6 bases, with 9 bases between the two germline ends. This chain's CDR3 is CASGGPNEQFF. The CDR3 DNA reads TGTGCCAGCGGGGGTCCCAATGAGCAGTTCTTC.

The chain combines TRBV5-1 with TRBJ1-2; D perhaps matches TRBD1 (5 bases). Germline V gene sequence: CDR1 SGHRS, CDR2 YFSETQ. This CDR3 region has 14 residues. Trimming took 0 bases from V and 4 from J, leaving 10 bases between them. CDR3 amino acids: CASSLEGDSYGYTF. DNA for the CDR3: TGCGCCAGCAGCTTGGAAGGGGACTCCTATGGCTACACCTTC. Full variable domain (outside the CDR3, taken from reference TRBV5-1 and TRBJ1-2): KAGVTQTPRYLIKTRGQQVTLSCSPISGHRSVSWYQQTPGQGLQFLFEYFSETQRNKGNFPGRFSGRQFSNSRSEMNVSTLELGDSALYLCASSLEGDSYGYTFGSGTRLTVV.

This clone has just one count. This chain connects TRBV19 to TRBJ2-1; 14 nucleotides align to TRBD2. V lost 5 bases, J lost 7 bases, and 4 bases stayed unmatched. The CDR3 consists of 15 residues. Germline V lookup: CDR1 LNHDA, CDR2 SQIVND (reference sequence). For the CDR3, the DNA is TGTGCCAGTAGTCTGCGGACTAGCGGGAGGAATGAGCAGTTCTTC. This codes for CASSLRTSGRNEQFF.

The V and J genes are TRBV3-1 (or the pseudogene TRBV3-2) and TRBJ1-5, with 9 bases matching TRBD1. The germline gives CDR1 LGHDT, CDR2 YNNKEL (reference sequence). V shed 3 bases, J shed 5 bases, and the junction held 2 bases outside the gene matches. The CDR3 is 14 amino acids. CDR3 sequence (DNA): TGTGCCAGCAGCCAGCGGACAGGGGATCAGCCCCAGCATTTT. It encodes CASSQRTGDQPQHF.

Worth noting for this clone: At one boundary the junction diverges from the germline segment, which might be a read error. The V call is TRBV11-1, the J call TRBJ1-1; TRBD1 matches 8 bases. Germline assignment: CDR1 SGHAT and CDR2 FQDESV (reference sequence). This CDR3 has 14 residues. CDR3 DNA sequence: TGTGCCAGCAGCTCCCGACAGGGGAACGCTGAAGCTTTCTTT. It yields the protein CASSSRQGNAEAFF. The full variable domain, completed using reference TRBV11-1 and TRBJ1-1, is EAEVAQSPRYKITEKSQAVAFWCDPISGHATLYWYRQILGQGPELLVQFQDESVVDDSQLPKDRFSAERLKGVDSTLKIQPAELGDSAMYLCASSSRQGNAEAFFGQGTRLTVV.

CDR3 nucleotide sequence: TGTGCCAGCAGCTTATTCTCTAGCACAGATACGCAGTATTTT. It is translated as CASSLFSSTDTQYF. The J gene is TRBJ2-3, the V gene TRBV7-6; no firm D call. V was clipped by 2 bases and J by 0 bases, with 6 bases between them. Germline assignment: CDR1 SGHVS and CDR2 FNYEAQ. This CDR3 region has 14 residues.

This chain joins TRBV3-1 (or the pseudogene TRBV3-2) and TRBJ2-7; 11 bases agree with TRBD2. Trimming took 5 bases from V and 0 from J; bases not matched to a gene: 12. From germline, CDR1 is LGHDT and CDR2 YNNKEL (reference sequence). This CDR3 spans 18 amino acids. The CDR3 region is CASSARGTSGSVSYEQYF. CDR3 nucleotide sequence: TGTGCCAGCAGCGCGCGAGGGACTAGCGGATCCGTCTCCTACGAGCAGTACTTC.

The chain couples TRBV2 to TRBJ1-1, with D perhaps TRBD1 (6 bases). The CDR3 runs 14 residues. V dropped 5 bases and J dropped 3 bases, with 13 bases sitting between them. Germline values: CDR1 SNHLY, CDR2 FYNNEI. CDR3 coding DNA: TGTGCCAGCAGTTCACAGGGTCGGGACACTGAAGCTTTCTTT. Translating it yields CASSSQGRDTEAFF.